This T cell receptor beta chain was identified in a study of T cell repertoires in cytomegalovirus infection. CDR3 length equals 13 residues. CDR1 is SGHAT, CDR2 FQNNGV, per germline. The V end was cut by 5 bases, the J end by 8 bases, with 15 bases between. A single record per CDR3 protein comes from TCRdb applying MiXCR to the reads. The sample contains about 150,000 distinct CDR3 sequences, about a quarter of which appear only once. Sequenced input: PBMCs. This chain joins TRBV11-2 and TRBJ1-2; possibly TRBD1 for D (6 bases). The sequence derives from a human donor in good health (CMV status not recorded). Some clones in this sample may be carry-over from other donors' samples. CDR3 sequence reads: CASSQDRRRGYTF. The CDR3, as DNA: TGTGCCAGCAGCCAAGACAGGCGGCGGGGCTACACCTTC. The variable domain in full, completed from reference TRBV11-2 and TRBJ1-2, reads EAGVAQSPRYKIIEKRQSVAFWCNPISGHATLYWYQQILGQGPKLLIQFQNNGVVDDSQLPKDRFSAERLKGVDSTLKIQPAKLEDSAVYLCASSQDRRRGYTFGSGTRLTVV.